This T cell receptor (beta chain) was identified in a study of T-cell reconstitution after alpha-beta-depleted transplantation in children. Note on this clonotype: Its antigen remains unidentified.

Library preparation (for TCRbeta) was performed with unique molecular identifiers. TCRdb re-analysed the PCR reads in MiXCR, keeping a single row per CDR3 protein. In the table there are 200,000 to 250,000 distinct CDR3 sequences, roughly 8.3% of which are singletons. The germline gives CDR1 SNHLY, CDR2 FYNNEI. This CDR3 is 13 amino acids long. The V end was cut by 6 bases, the J end by 4 bases, with 9 bases between. Study-level findings and limits: When one year had passed after transplant, most T-cell counts and diversity came from newly produced T cells. Day-60 TCRbeta diversity that was high in some patients was derived from surviving recipient T cells and thymic progenitors.

This receptor was taken from a male patient aged 2-9 years who had a stem cell transplant for acute myeloid leukemia, so the T cells may come from the graft donor. The J gene is TRBJ2-2, the V gene TRBV2, with D possibly being TRBD1 (5 bases). The starting material was PBMCs, mostly from graft donor cells, obtained 360 days after TCRalphabeta/CD19-depleted stem cell transplant. The CDR3, as DNA: TGTGCCAGCAGCCGACAGACCACCGGGGAGCTGTTTTTT. Protein product: CASSRQTTGELFF.